This T cell receptor beta chain stems from a study of response to subunit inactivated influenza vaccine. Regarding the study as a whole: Only a handful of new T cells, the authors suggested, are recruited with each seasonal influenza vaccination.

TCRdb reanalysed the RT-PCR reads using MiXCR and keeps one entry per CDR3 protein. The table lists 860,000 or so distinct CDR3 sequences, around 20% of them singletons. Germline CDR1 and CDR2: LNHDA and SQIVND (reference sequence). CDR3 length: 16 residues. Trimming stripped 4 bases from V and 2 bases from J, with 16 bases between. This clonotype was detected a few times. The antigen is undetermined. The receptor was derived from a man in his fifties or sixties who received an inactivated influenza vaccine. The genes are TRBV19 and TRBJ2-3, with D possibly being TRBD1 or TRBD2 (5 bases each). Sequenced material: PBMCs from blood, taken 5 days after vaccination. CDR3 sequence (DNA): TGTGCCAGTAGTAACCGGTTGGGGGACCTCACAGATACGCAGTATTTT. Its translation is CASSNRLGDLTDTQYF.